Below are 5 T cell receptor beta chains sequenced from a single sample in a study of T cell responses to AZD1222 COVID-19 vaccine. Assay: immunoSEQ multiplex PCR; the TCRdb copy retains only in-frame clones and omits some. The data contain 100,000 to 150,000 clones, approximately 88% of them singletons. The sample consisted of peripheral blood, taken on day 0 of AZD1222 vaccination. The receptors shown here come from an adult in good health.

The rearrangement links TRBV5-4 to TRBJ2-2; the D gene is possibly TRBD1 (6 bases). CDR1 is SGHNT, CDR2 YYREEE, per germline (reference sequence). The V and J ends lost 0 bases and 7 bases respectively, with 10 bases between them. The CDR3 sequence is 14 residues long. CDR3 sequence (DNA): TGTGCCAGCAGCTTGGGTGGGGGCAACGGGGAGCTGTTTTTT. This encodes CASSLGGGNGELFF.

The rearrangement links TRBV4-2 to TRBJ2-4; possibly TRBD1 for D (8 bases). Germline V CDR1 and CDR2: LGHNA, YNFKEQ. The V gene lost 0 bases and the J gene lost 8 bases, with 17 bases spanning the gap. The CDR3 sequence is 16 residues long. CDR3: CASSQDRKQGGYIQYF. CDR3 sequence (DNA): TGTGCCAGCAGCCAAGATAGGAAACAGGGGGGGTACATTCAGTACTTC.

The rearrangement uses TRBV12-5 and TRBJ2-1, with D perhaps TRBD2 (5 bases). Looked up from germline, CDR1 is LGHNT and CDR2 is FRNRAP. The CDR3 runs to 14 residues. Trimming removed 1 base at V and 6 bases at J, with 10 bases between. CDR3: CASGLGLSGNEQFF. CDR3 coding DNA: TGTGCTAGTGGTTTGGGACTATCCGGCAATGAGCAGTTCTTC.

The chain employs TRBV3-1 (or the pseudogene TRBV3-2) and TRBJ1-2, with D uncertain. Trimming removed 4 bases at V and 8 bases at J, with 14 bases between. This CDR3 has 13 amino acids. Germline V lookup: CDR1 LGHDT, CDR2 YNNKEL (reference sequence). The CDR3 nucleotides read TGTGCCAGCAGCCTCAAGGCTTCGGGGGGCTACACCTTC. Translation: CASSLKASGGYTF.

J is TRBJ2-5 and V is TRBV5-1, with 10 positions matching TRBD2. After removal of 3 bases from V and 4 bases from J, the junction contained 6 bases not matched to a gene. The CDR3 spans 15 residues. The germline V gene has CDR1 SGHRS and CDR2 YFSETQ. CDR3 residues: CASSYTTSGAETQYF. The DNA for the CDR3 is TGCGCCAGCAGCTATACAACTAGCGGGGCAGAGACCCAGTACTTC.